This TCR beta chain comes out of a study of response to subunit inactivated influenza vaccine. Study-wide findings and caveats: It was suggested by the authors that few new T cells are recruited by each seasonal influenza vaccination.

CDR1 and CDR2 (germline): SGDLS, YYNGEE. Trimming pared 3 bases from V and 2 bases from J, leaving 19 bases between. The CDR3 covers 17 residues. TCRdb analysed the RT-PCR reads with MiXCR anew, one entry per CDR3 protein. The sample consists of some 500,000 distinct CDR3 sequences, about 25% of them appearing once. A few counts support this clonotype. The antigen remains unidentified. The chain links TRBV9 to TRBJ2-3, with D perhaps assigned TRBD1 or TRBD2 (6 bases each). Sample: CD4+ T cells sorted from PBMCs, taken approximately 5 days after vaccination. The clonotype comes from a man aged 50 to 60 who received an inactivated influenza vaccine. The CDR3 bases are TGTGCCAGCAGCGCAAACTTTGGGGGGCGACTCACAGATACGCAGTATTTT. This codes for CASSANFGGRLTDTQYF.